What follows are 14 T cell receptor beta chains derived from one specimen sequenced in a study of T cell responses to AZD1222 COVID-19 vaccine. TCRdb's table, derived via immunoSEQ multiplex PCR, lists solely in-frame clones and lacks some. The table includes under 45,000 clones, 80% to 90% detected once. The sequencing here drew on peripheral blood, taken 28 days after the second dose of the MenACWY control vaccine. These receptors were collected from an adult who received the MenACWY meningococcal vaccine as a control.

This chain links TRBV2 with TRBJ2-5; D is possibly TRBD1 (5 bases). CDR1 and CDR2 from the germline V gene are SNHLY and FYNNEI. This CDR3 is built from 13 residues. The V and J ends lost 8 bases and 1 base respectively, with 11 bases between them. CDR3 in DNA: TGTGCCAGCGTTCCAGGGTTCCAAGAGACCCAGTACTTC. Translated, it gives CASVPGFQETQYF.

V usage is TRBV28 and J usage is TRBJ2-3; 13 bases line up with TRBD2. The V gene end was trimmed by 6 bases and the J gene end by 0 bases; junction bases not matched to a gene: 6. Looked up from germline, CDR1 is MDHEN and CDR2 is SYDVKM. CDR3 length equals 17 residues. The CDR3 region has the DNA TGTGCCAGCAGGGGACTAGCGGGGATCCTTAGCACAGATACGCAGTATTTT. This gives the protein CASRGLAGILSTDTQYF. The whole variable domain, filled in from reference TRBV28 and TRBJ2-3, reads DVKVTQSSRYLVKRTGEKVFLECVQDMDHENMFWYRQDPGLGLRLIYFSYDVKMKEKGDIPEGYSVSREKKERFSLILESASTNQTSMYLCASRGLAGILSTDTQYFGPGTRLTVL.

The chain employs TRBV30 and TRBJ2-1, with 7 bases aligning to TRBD2. The germline gives CDR1 GTSNPN, CDR2 SVGIG (reference sequence). The CDR3 is made up of 12 amino acids. This chain's CDR3 is CAGGTSYNEQFF. CDR3 nucleotide sequence: TGTGCGGGAGGGACCTCCTACAATGAGCAGTTCTTC.

This clone was seen only once. The chain joins TRBV5-8 to TRBJ2-5; D uncertain. This CDR3 contains 15 residues. V gave up 0 bases and J gave up 10 bases, with 19 bases separating them. Germline V gene sequence: CDR1 SGHTS, CDR2 YDEGEE. CDR3 loop: CASSLGSGTGRGQYF. CDR3 in DNA: TGTGCCAGCAGCTTGGGCTCAGGTACTGGCCGCGGCCAGTACTTC.

A single count supports this clone. The rearrangement links TRBV7-9 to TRBJ2-2, with D uncertain. Germline loops: CDR1 SEHNR, CDR2 FQNEAQ (reference sequence). This CDR3 has 17 amino acids. The V and J ends lost 1 base and 4 bases respectively, with 16 bases between them. The CDR3 region is CASSLEGVAVFTGELFF. As DNA, the CDR3 is TGTGCCAGCAGCTTAGAAGGTGTGGCAGTATTCACCGGGGAGCTGTTTTTT.

The chain has TRBV19 and TRBJ2-7, with 13 positions matching TRBD2. J was trimmed by 7 bases and V by 3 bases; bases with no gene match: 6. This CDR3 spans 15 amino acids. Germline values: CDR1 LNHDA, CDR2 SQIVND (reference sequence). The CDR3 is CASSIGLAGVREQYF. The CDR3 region has the DNA TGTGCCAGTAGTATTGGACTAGCGGGAGTTCGTGAGCAGTACTTC.

The chain recombines TRBV15 with TRBJ1-5; D gene unclear. CDR3 length: 13 amino acids. The germline gives CDR1 LNHNV, CDR2 YYDKDF (reference sequence). Trimming left V 2 bases short and J 4 bases short, with 6 bases between. This chain's CDR3 is CATSRQRNQPQHF. DNA of the CDR3: TGTGCCACCAGCAGACAGAGGAATCAGCCCCAGCATTTT.

The chain couples TRBV5-1 to TRBJ2-7, with a tentative D call TRBD2 (5 bases). Trimming left V 2 bases short and J 3 bases short, with 9 bases between. This CDR3 contains 13 residues. CDR1 SGHRS and CDR2 YFSETQ come from the germline V gene. The CDR3 DNA sequence: TGCGCCAGCAGCTTCACTAGTGTCTACGAGCAGTACTTC. Translating it yields CASSFTSVYEQYF.

J is TRBJ2-7 and V is TRBV10-2, with 12 bases identical to TRBD2. Trimming at V came to 8 bases and at J to 5 bases, leaving 13 bases not matched to a gene. Germline CDR1 WSHSY, CDR2 SAAADI. The CDR3 consists of 16 residues. In DNA form, the CDR3 reads TGCGCCAGCGGTCGGGCTAGCGGGAGGGCCATGAACGAGCAGTACTTC. Amino acid sequence: CASGRASGRAMNEQYF.

The chain employs TRBV28 and TRBJ1-1; D unresolved. The CDR3 length is 15 residues. With 0 bases removed from V and 1 base from J, the gap between germline ends came to 9 bases. Germline CDR1 and CDR2: MDHEN and SYDVKM. The CDR3 is CASSLWNNRNTEAFF. The CDR3 region has the DNA TGTGCCAGCAGTTTATGGAATAACAGGAACACTGAAGCTTTCTTT.

The chain joins TRBV29-1 to TRBJ2-1; D is unresolved. CDR1 is SQVTM, CDR2 ANQGSEA, per germline. CDR3 length equals 12 residues. Between the trimmed V and J ends, which lost 6 bases and 8 bases, there was a span of 14 bases. The CDR3 sequence: CSVGPTRHEQFF. In DNA form, the CDR3 reads TGCAGCGTCGGCCCCACAAGGCATGAGCAGTTCTTC.

V gene TRBV5-1 combines with J gene TRBJ2-4; 11 nucleotides agree with TRBD1. The CDR3 is 14 residues long. Per the germline V gene, CDR1 is SGHRS and CDR2 is YFSETQ. V lost 4 bases, J lost 4 bases, and 1 base stayed unmatched. CDR3 sequence reads: CASSGQGAKNIQYF. The CDR3 region has the DNA TGCGCCAGCAGCGGACAGGGGGCGAAAAACATTCAGTACTTC.

The J gene is TRBJ2-1, the V gene TRBV19, with a possible D match to TRBD2 (7 bases). CDR1 and CDR2 from the germline V gene are LNHDA and SQIVND (reference sequence). V was shortened by 6 bases and J by 0 bases, with 12 bases between the two germline ends. This CDR3 has 15 residues. The CDR3 region is CASRKGGSSYNEQFF. CDR3 DNA: TGTGCCAGTAGAAAGGGGGGGAGCTCCTACAATGAGCAGTTCTTC.

This clone has more than one count but fewer than ten. J is TRBJ1-4 and V is TRBV14; TRBD1 might be the D (5 bases). Trimming stripped 1 base from V and 8 bases from J, with 11 bases between. CDR1 is SGHDN, CDR2 FVKESK, per germline. The CDR3 is 14 amino acids. CDR3 bases: TGTGCCAGCAGCCAAGCAGGGTCACTCGAAAAACTGTTTTTT. This gives the protein CASSQAGSLEKLFF.